These T cell receptor beta chains were read from a single sample in a study of T cells in localized non-small cell lung cancer. The method was immunoSEQ multiplex PCR; TCRdb's version includes in-frame clones alone and lacks a portion of them. The sample contains about 33,000 clones, around nine tenths of which appear only once. Here the sequenced sample was peripheral blood, taken before any cancer treatment. The receptors derive from a female donor aged 60 or older with stage I lung adenocarcinoma. Each CDR3 is given with its conserved first and last residue. D genes are given only for firm matches. Clone sizes are given selectively: once, few, many, or a class where the clone is expanded.

clone size: once
V gene: TRBV15
D gene: TRBD1
CDR3 protein: CATSSYLNRGSEATDTQYF

clone size: -
V gene: TRBV19
D gene: TRBD1
CDR3 protein: CASSIYPGGKSPLHF

clone size: -
V gene: TRBV2
D gene: -
CDR3 protein: CASSFVRWETQYF

clone size: -
V gene: TRBV7-2
D gene: TRBD2
CDR3 protein: CASSLQSGGAREQFF

clone size: -
V gene: TRBV9
D gene: TRBD2
CDR3 protein: CASSLGTSGGSEQFF

clone size: -
V gene: TRBV7-9
D gene: TRBD1
CDR3 protein: CASSLQGAQGNQPQHF

clone size: once
V gene: TRBV28
D gene: -
CDR3 protein: CASSFWTGNSYNEQFF

clone size: -
V gene: TRBV5-1
D gene: -
CDR3 protein: CASTPQGIGTEAFF

clone size: -
V gene: TRBV7-2
D gene: TRBD1
CDR3 protein: CASTFRTGPSSGNTIYF

clone size: -
V gene: TRBV6-1
D gene: -
CDR3 protein: CASSGQYSNQPQHF

clone size: -
V gene: TRBV28
D gene: -
CDR3 protein: CASSQSRGAYGMNTEAFF

clone size: -
V gene: TRBV10-3
D gene: TRBD1
CDR3 protein: CAISRQGTNTEAFF

clone size: -
V gene: TRBV7-2
D gene: TRBD2
CDR3 protein: CASSRGTSGGGNEQFF

clone size: few
V gene: TRBV27
D gene: -
CDR3 protein: CASSLGNIQYF

clone size: once
V gene: TRBV10-3
D gene: TRBD2
CDR3 protein: CAISGTSGGGDTQYF

clone size: -
V gene: TRBV19
D gene: -
CDR3 protein: CASRRQLSAYNEQFF